Presented here are 4 T cell receptor beta chains from one specimen sequenced in a study of blood T cell repertoires in COVID-19. Clones were read by immunoSEQ multiplex PCR, and TCRdb kept only the in-frame ones, dropping some. The sample has over 120,000 clones; approximately 90% are singletons. Sequencing was done on a sample of peripheral blood. Receptors originate from a man aged 55 to 70 with active or convalescent COVID-19.

V and J are TRBV7-9 and TRBJ1-2, with a weak D call TRBD1 (6 bases). The germline V and J ends were trimmed by 6 bases and 4 bases, with 18 bases remaining between them. Germline CDR1 is SEHNR and CDR2 is FQNEAQ (reference sequence). The CDR3 is made up of 15 amino acids. CDR3 sequence: CASSPAGGLGYGYTF. CDR3 nucleotide sequence: TGTGCCAGCAGTCCGGCGGGGGGCTTAGGCTATGGCTACACCTTC.

The chain links TRBV7-2 to TRBJ2-3; perhaps TRBD2 as D (6 bases). This CDR3 is built from 14 residues. V lost 1 base, J lost 8 bases, and 13 bases lay in between. Per the germline V gene, CDR1 is SGHTA and CDR2 is FQGNSA. This chain's CDR3 is CASSLVEGLGTQYF. The CDR3, as DNA: TGTGCCAGCAGCTTAGTAGAGGGACTTGGTACGCAGTATTTT.

The V and J genes are TRBV7-9 and TRBJ2-3, with unresolved D. CDR3 length: 14 amino acids. Germline CDR1 reads SEHNR; CDR2 reads FQNEAQ (reference sequence). The V end was cut by 5 bases, the J end by 0 bases, with 9 bases between. CDR3 in DNA: TGTGCCAGCAGCCATCCAGAAAGCACAGATACGCAGTATTTT. Translation gives CASSHPESTDTQYF. The full variable domain, completed using reference TRBV7-9 and TRBJ2-3, is DTGVSQNPRHKITKRGQNVTFRCDPISEHNRLYWYRQTLGQGPEFLTYFQNEAQLEKSRLLSDRFSAERPKGSFSTLEIQRTEQGDSAMYLCASSHPESTDTQYFGPGTRLTVL.

The chain carries TRBV29-1 and TRBJ1-6; 7 positions agree with TRBD1. This CDR3 spans 13 amino acids. Trimming took 6 bases from V and 3 from J; bases not matched to a gene: 2. CDR1 is SQVTM and CDR2 is ANQGSEA in the germline V gene. The CDR3 is CSVQGDYNSPLHF. The CDR3 region has the DNA TGCAGCGTCCAGGGGGACTATAATTCACCCCTCCACTTT.